A single T cell receptor (beta chain) is shown here with its context. The antigen remains unidentified. This record comes from a study of Tregs in tolerant kidney transplant recipients. The study's findings and limits: The most relevant donor-specific Treg TCRbeta repertoire apparently came from expansion with activated donor B cells.

Related graft donors supplied nonmyeloablative bone marrow transplants, and mixed chimerism was transient. Unstimulated regulatory T cells (CD4+CD25+CD127-), CD4+CD25- non-regulatory cells, CD4 and CD8 cells were FACS-sorted from thawed PBMCs. TCRdb's copy holds only in-frame clones and misses some; the assay was immunoSEQ multiplex PCR. The sample's table shows about 5,300 clones. Here the sequenced sample was CD4+ T cells from blood (PBMCs), taken roughly 14 months after the transplant. The TCR sequence derives from a human patient who received a combined kidney and bone marrow transplant. Some T cells may possibly be graft donor cells.

Incomplete CDR3 DNA: TGTGCCAGCAGTCGGGGGGTTACTTACCCCTACAATGAG. Translating gives CASSRGVTYPYNE. The full CDR3 protein is CASSRGVTYPYNEQFF. The V call is TRBV6-4, the J call TRBJ2-1; 7 bases agree with TRBD2. The CDR3 is cut off 3 residues early in the read; its end comes from the germline J gene. J was trimmed by 2 bases and V by 5 bases; bases with no gene match: 9. The CDR3 extends over 16 amino acids. Germline V gives CDR1 MRHNA, CDR2 SNTAGT.